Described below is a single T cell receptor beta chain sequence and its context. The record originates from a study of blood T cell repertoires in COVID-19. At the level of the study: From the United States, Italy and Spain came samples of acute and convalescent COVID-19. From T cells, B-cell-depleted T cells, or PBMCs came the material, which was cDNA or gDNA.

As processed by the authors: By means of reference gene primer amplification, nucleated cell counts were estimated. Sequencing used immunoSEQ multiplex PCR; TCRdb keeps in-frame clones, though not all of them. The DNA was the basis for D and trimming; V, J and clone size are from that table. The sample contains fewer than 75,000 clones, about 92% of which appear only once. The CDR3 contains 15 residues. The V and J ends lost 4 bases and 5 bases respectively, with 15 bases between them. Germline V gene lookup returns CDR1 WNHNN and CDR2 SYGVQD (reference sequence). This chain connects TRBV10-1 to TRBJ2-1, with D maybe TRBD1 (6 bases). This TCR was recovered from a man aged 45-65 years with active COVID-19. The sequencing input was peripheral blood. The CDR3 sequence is CASSGTDRLDNEQFF. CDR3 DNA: TGCGCCAGCAGTGGGACCGACAGGCTGGACAATGAGCAGTTCTTC.